This T cell receptor beta chain was sequenced during a study of blood T cell repertoires in COVID-19. This clone appeared a few times. Germline assignment: CDR1 SEHNR and CDR2 FQNEAQ (reference sequence). The CDR3 contains 15 residues. V was trimmed by 6 bases and J by 3 bases, leaving 14 bases between them. Sequenced by immunoSEQ multiplex PCR; TCRdb stores in-frame clones only, minus some. The data show some 200,000 clones, 87% seen once. This TCR was sampled from a man between 18 and 29 years old with acute COVID-19. The material sequenced was PBMCs or T cells enriched from blood (not recorded which). The chain links TRBV7-9 to TRBJ1-4; D gene ambiguous. CDR3: CASSLGSSPNEKLFF. Here the CDR3 DNA reads TGTGCCAGCAGTTTGGGTAGCTCCCCTAATGAAAAACTGTTTTTT.